Following are 5 T cell receptor beta chains from one sample sequenced in a study of blood T cell repertoires in COVID-19. Produced via immunoSEQ multiplex PCR; TCRdb's table is partial and in-frame only. The sample gives more than 300,000 clones, 88% of which show up once; more than 1% is in the top ten. Sample: PBMCs or T cells enriched from blood (not recorded which). The origin of the receptors is a woman aged 18-29 years who had recovered from COVID-19.

The V and J genes are TRBV30 and TRBJ2-3, with TRBD2 matching 8 bases. This CDR3 has 14 residues. Germline CDR1 is GTSNPN and CDR2 is SVGIG (reference sequence). The trim removed 1 base at V and 5 bases at J, leaving 5 bases unmatched. The CDR3 nucleotides read TGTGCCTGGAGTGAGCTAGCGGGCGGAGATACGCAGTATTTT. It translates to CAWSELAGGDTQYF.

This clone has only a few counts. This sample also contains other DNA sequences that code for the same CDR3. The CDR3, as DNA: TGTGCCAGCAGCTTAGCTAGCGGGGGCCGAGAGACCCAGTACTTC. It codes for CASSLASGGRETQYF. The chain uses TRBV7-2 and TRBJ2-5, with 9 bases aligning to TRBD2. With 0 bases clipped from V and 4 bases from J, the junction kept 3 bases outside the gene matches. The CDR3 has 15 residues. Germline values: CDR1 SGHTA, CDR2 FQGNSA.

This sequence joins TRBV5-4 and TRBJ2-3, with D possibly TRBD2 on 6 matching bases. The CDR3 contains 18 residues. Trimming removed 4 bases from V and 5 bases from J, with 26 bases in between. Germline V lookup: CDR1 SGHNT, CDR2 YYREEE (reference sequence). In nucleotides, the CDR3 is TGTGCCAGCAGCCCCTCCTTGGTGGGGGGTCCCGGCGGAGATACGCAGTATTTT. Protein product: CASSPSLVGGPGGDTQYF. Together with reference TRBV5-4 and TRBJ2-3, the CDR3 gives the full variable domain: ETGVTQSPTHLIKTRGQQVTLRCSSQSGHNTVSWYQQALGQGPQFIFQYYREEENGRGNFPPRFSGLQFPNYSSELNVNALELDDSALYLCASSPSLVGGPGGDTQYFGPGTRLTVL.

The chain recombines TRBV5-4 with TRBJ1-6; possibly TRBD1 for D (6 bases). Trimming removed 4 bases from V and 7 bases from J, with 9 bases in between. The CDR3 is 13 residues long. Germline V CDR1 and CDR2: SGHNT, YYREEE (reference sequence). CDR3 DNA sequence: TGTGCCAGCAGCCTAACAGGGAATTCACCCCTCCACTTT. This translates into CASSLTGNSPLHF. Full variable domain (rest looked up from reference TRBV5-4 and TRBJ1-6): ETGVTQSPTHLIKTRGQQVTLRCSSQSGHNTVSWYQQALGQGPQFIFQYYREEENGRGNFPPRFSGLQFPNYSSELNVNALELDDSALYLCASSLTGNSPLHFGNGTRLTVT.

The chain has TRBV12-3 or TRBV12-4 and TRBJ2-2, with TRBD1 matching over 8 bases. This CDR3 is built from 13 residues. The junction had 4 bases not matched to a gene; V was cut back by 11 bases and J by 2 bases. In DNA, the CDR3 is TGTGCCTGGACAGGGTCAAACACCGGGGAGCTGTTTTTT. Encoded protein: CAWTGSNTGELFF.